The next 32 T cell receptor beta chains were all read from a single sample in a study of vaccination and CD4 T cells after COVID-19. These TCRs' antigens remain unknown. As for treatment: approximately 9-day PBMC culture with coronavirus spike peptide pools or control peptides (ViraFEST assay). Cultured CD4+ T cell DNA was sequenced using the Oncomine TCR Beta short-read assay. Using its own MiXCR run on the PCR reads, TCRdb lists one record per CDR3 protein. The data hold 7,500 to 8,500 distinct CDR3 sequences, with around 64% observed a single time. The specimen sequenced was CD4+ T cells from blood, cultured in vitro. These receptors were collected from a human donor who had recovered from COVID-19.

This clonotype was seen a handful of times. The rearrangement links TRBV6-2 or TRBV6-3 to TRBJ1-1; possibly TRBD1 for D (5 bases). Trimming removed 7 bases at V and 1 base at J, with 13 bases between. CDR3 length: 14 residues. The V gene's germline CDR1 is MNHEY and CDR2 SVGEGT. CDR3: CASTEQETNTEAFF. CDR3 sequence (DNA): TGTGCCAGCACCGAACAGGAGACGAACACTGAAGCTTTCTTT.

The DNA of the CDR3 is TGTGCCAGCAGCCAAACCTGGACTAGTGGTGAGACCCAGTACTTC. Translating gives CASSQTWTSGETQYF. This rearrangement joins TRBV6-1 to TRBJ2-5; 7 positions agree with TRBD2. With 6 bases clipped from V and 5 bases from J, the junction kept 12 bases outside the gene matches. Germline lookup yields CDR1 MNHNS and CDR2 SASEGT. The CDR3 covers 15 residues.

The chain joins TRBV2 to TRBJ2-7, with D perhaps matching TRBD1 (6 bases). Germline values: CDR1 SNHLY, CDR2 FYNNEI. CDR3 length: 13 amino acids. CDR3 DNA sequence: TGTGCAGCTACGCTGGGGGCGGTCTACGAGCAGTACTTC. Protein sequence: CAATLGAVYEQYF.

The chain has TRBV4-1 and TRBJ2-5, with 15 bases identical to TRBD2. From germline, CDR1 is MGHRA and CDR2 YSYEKL. The CDR3 has 19 amino acids. J gave up 1 base and V 3 bases, and 9 bases lay outside the gene matches. The CDR3: CASSHPGLAGGPGQETQYF. CDR3 sequence (DNA): TGCGCCAGCAGCCACCCAGGACTAGCGGGAGGGCCGGGCCAAGAGACCCAGTACTTC.

V gene TRBV6-1 combines with J gene TRBJ2-1, with a weak D call TRBD1 (6 bases). Between the trimmed V and J ends, which lost 6 bases and 4 bases, there was a span of 16 bases. Germline loops: CDR1 MNHNS, CDR2 SASEGT. This CDR3 is built from 15 residues. CDR3 sequence: CASSKGVGAYNEQFF. The CDR3 nucleotides read TGTGCCAGCAGCAAAGGGGTGGGGGCTTACAATGAGCAGTTCTTC.

The table lists this clonotype with a count of one. The chain couples TRBV19 to TRBJ1-5; possibly TRBD1 for D (5 bases). The V gene lost 5 bases and the J gene lost 2 bases, with 13 bases spanning the gap. Germline assignment: CDR1 LNHDA and CDR2 SQIVND (reference sequence). The CDR3 extends over 15 amino acids. CDR3 sequence reads: CASSPGVSRNQPQHF. CDR3 DNA sequence: TGTGCCAGTAGTCCGGGGGTCTCCCGCAATCAGCCCCAGCATTTT.

This chain connects TRBV11-2 to TRBJ2-6; D is undetermined. Germline V gene data show CDR1 as SGHAT and CDR2 as FQNNGV. The CDR3 has 15 residues. Trimming took off 5 bases at V and 2 bases at J, with 10 bases between the two ends. The DNA for the CDR3 is TGTGCCAGCAGCACTCCCCGGACTGGGGCCAACGTCCTGACTTTC. Protein product: CASSTPRTGANVLTF.

This clonotype was seen once. CDR3 sequence: CASSLAQGSTGELFF. The CDR3 DNA reads as TGTGCCAGTTCCCTCGCCCAGGGGAGCACCGGGGAGCTGTTTTTT. The rearrangement uses TRBV19 and TRBJ2-2; possibly TRBD1 for D (6 bases). The germline gives CDR1 LNHDA, CDR2 SQIVND (reference sequence). The CDR3 loop spans 15 amino acids. With 8 bases removed from V and 4 bases from J, the gap between germline ends came to 17 bases.

The chain uses TRBV20-1 and TRBJ2-6; D is uncertain. Trimming took off 2 bases at V and 0 bases at J, with 14 bases between the two ends. Germline lookup yields CDR1 DFQATT and CDR2 SNEGSKA (reference sequence). The CDR3 has 17 residues. CDR3 sequence reads: CSARLSPGRSGANVLTF. In DNA form, the CDR3 reads TGCAGTGCTAGACTGTCCCCGGGCCGCTCTGGGGCCAACGTCCTGACTTTC.

V and J are TRBV5-5 and TRBJ2-6; tentative D call: TRBD1 (5 bases). This CDR3 has 15 residues. Germline CDR1 SGHKS, CDR2 YYEKEE (reference sequence). The germline V and J ends were trimmed by 0 bases and 2 bases, with 6 bases remaining between them. In DNA, the CDR3 is TGTGCCAGCAGCTTGGGACAGACTGGGGCCAACGTCCTGACTTTC. This translates into CASSLGQTGANVLTF.

The rearrangement links TRBV20-1 to TRBJ2-7; D may correspond to TRBD1 or TRBD2 (5 bases each). The CDR3 is made up of 16 amino acids. The ends were cut back, 6 bases at V and 0 bases at J, with 21 bases in the middle. CDR1 and CDR2 (germline): DFQATT, SNEGSKA (reference sequence). As DNA, the CDR3 is TGCAGTGCACCCTCACCCGGGACGGCCAGCTCCTACGAGCAGTACTTC. This sequence encodes CSAPSPGTASSYEQYF.

The chain is built from TRBV27 and TRBJ2-7; TRBD2 aligns across 10 bases. CDR1 is MNHEY, CDR2 SMNVEV, per germline (reference sequence). The length of the CDR3 is 15 residues. Trimming removed 4 bases from V and 6 bases from J; junction bases left unmatched: 9. CDR3 bases: TGTGCCAGCAGTTCGCCGGGACTAGCGATAGGCGAGCAGTACTTC. Amino acids: CASSSPGLAIGEQYF.

This clonotype was counted between two and nine times. This rearrangement joins TRBV20-1 to TRBJ2-7; unclear D gene. The CDR3 runs to 14 residues. V was shortened by 3 bases and J by 0 bases, with 12 bases between the two germline ends. Germline-derived CDR1 and CDR2 are DFQATT and SNEGSKA (reference sequence). CDR3 loop: CSARSRWSSYEQYF. The CDR3 nucleotides are TGCAGTGCTAGGTCTCGCTGGAGCTCCTACGAGCAGTACTTC.

The rearrangement uses TRBV12-3 or TRBV12-4 and TRBJ1-2; no clear D gene. This CDR3 is 15 amino acids long. V was shortened by 3 bases and J by 5 bases, with 16 bases between the two germline ends. The CDR3 is CASSFDTPTGYGYTF. The DNA for the CDR3 is TGTGCCAGCAGTTTCGACACCCCGACTGGGTATGGCTACACCTTC.

The chain carries TRBV25-1 and TRBJ1-5, with TRBD1 as a possible D gene (5 bases). CDR1 MGHDK and CDR2 SYGVNS come from the germline V gene. With 6 bases removed from V and 7 bases from J, the gap between germline ends came to 10 bases. The CDR3 runs 12 residues. Here the CDR3 DNA reads TGTGCCAGCAGAGGGGCAGGGCAGCCCCAGCATTTT. Residues: CASRGAGQPQHF.

CDR3 residues: CSAPRSRRTEAFF. Written as DNA, the CDR3 is TGCAGTGCCCCCCGGTCCAGAAGGACTGAAGCTTTCTTT. This chain uses TRBV20-1 with TRBJ1-1; D is unclear. Between the trimmed V and J ends, which lost 6 bases and 5 bases, there was a span of 16 bases. The CDR3 has 13 residues. Germline V gene data show CDR1 as DFQATT and CDR2 as SNEGSKA (reference sequence).

The genes are TRBV6-1 and TRBJ2-7; D unclear. Trimming cost V 2 bases and J 2 bases, with 10 bases left between them. The germline gives CDR1 MNHNS, CDR2 SASEGT. The CDR3 extends over 14 amino acids. This chain's CDR3 is CASSEQVYAYEQYF. DNA of the CDR3: TGTGCCAGCAGTGAACAGGTATATGCCTACGAGCAGTACTTC.

The chain combines TRBV29-1 with TRBJ1-6; D is unresolved. The germline CDR1 and CDR2 sequences are SQVTM and ANQGSEA. The CDR3 is 16 residues long. The germline V and J ends were trimmed by 7 bases and 0 bases, with 16 bases remaining between them. The CDR3 region has the DNA TGCAGCGAAGAGGGTTCTCTTAGCTCCTATAATTCACCCCTCCACTTT. Its protein product is CSEEGSLSSYNSPLHF.

This clonotype occurred a few times. The chain is built from TRBV12-3 or TRBV12-4 and TRBJ2-5; D is undetermined. V was pared by 3 bases and J by 2 bases, with 7 bases between. The CDR3 contains 13 residues. CDR3 residues: CASSFYKQETQYF. The CDR3 nucleotides are TGTGCCAGCAGTTTCTACAAGCAAGAGACCCAGTACTTC.

The chain links TRBV12-3 or TRBV12-4 to TRBJ1-2; TRBD1 agrees at 7 bases. Trimming cost V 6 bases and J 3 bases; bases outside gene matches: 7. This CDR3 region has 14 residues. The CDR3 nucleotides read TGTGCCAGCAGGTCCTCTGGACAGGACTATGGCTACACCTTC. As protein: CASRSSGQDYGYTF.

V gene TRBV7-2 combines with J gene TRBJ1-1, with TRBD1 as a possible D gene (6 bases). This CDR3 has 14 residues. Trimming cost V 0 bases and J 8 bases, with 13 bases left between them. Germline V CDR1 and CDR2: SGHTA, FQGNSA. The CDR3 loop reads CASSLASGAGEAFF. CDR3 in DNA: TGTGCCAGCAGCTTAGCGTCAGGGGCCGGAGAAGCTTTCTTT.

This chain connects TRBV6-1 to TRBJ1-5; no reliable D call. V lost 0 bases to trimming and J lost 6 bases, with 6 bases between them. Germline CDR1 reads MNHNS; CDR2 reads SASEGT. The CDR3 length is 13 residues. CDR3 amino acids: CASSEARGQPQHF. CDR3 in DNA: TGTGCCAGCAGTGAAGCGCGTGGTCAGCCCCAGCATTTT.

CDR3 nucleotides: TGCAGTGCTAGCCCTAGCGGGGGCGGCACAGATACGCAGTATTTT. Protein: CSASPSGGGTDTQYF. The chain combines TRBV20-1 with TRBJ2-3; TRBD2 aligns across 10 bases. Looked up from germline, CDR1 is DFQATT and CDR2 is SNEGSKA (reference sequence). Trimming cost V 3 bases and J 1 base; bases outside gene matches: 4. CDR3 length: 15 residues.

This clonotype was picked up one time. In nucleotides, the CDR3 is TGTGCCAGCAGTTTGGGGTTACGAACCTTCGGTAGTGCCCAAGGTGGCTACACCTTC. Translating gives CASSLGLRTFGSAQGGYTF. The chain couples TRBV28 to TRBJ1-2, with no clear D. CDR3 size: 19 residues. Germline CDR1 MDHEN, CDR2 SYDVKM. The V end was cut by 3 bases, the J end by 7 bases, with 30 bases between.

This clonotype came up a few times. This chain links TRBV20-1 with TRBJ2-2; D is perhaps TRBD1 or TRBD2 (5 bases each). Trimming removed 5 bases at V and 2 bases at J, with 12 bases between. CDR1 and CDR2 (germline): DFQATT, SNEGSKA (reference sequence). CDR3 length: 14 residues. CDR3 DNA: TGCAGTGCTGGGGACCTATTCAACACCGGGGAGCTGTTTTTT. Amino acids: CSAGDLFNTGELFF.

This clonotype was counted a few times. The V gene is TRBV20-1, the J gene TRBJ1-2; D gene uncertain. Trimming took off 6 bases at V and 7 bases at J, with 12 bases between the two ends. The CDR3 extends over 11 amino acids. The germline gives CDR1 DFQATT, CDR2 SNEGSKA (reference sequence). DNA of the CDR3: TGCAGTGCAAGAAAGGGTGGTGGCTACACCTTC. This encodes CSARKGGGYTF.

The chain carries TRBV7-6 and TRBJ1-2; TRBD1 matches 7 bases. V shed 5 bases, J shed 6 bases, and the junction held 6 bases outside the gene matches. CDR1 and CDR2 from the germline V gene are SGHVS and FNYEAQ. The CDR3 loop spans 13 amino acids. The CDR3 is CASSQNQGDGYTF. In DNA form, the CDR3 reads TGTGCCAGCAGCCAAAACCAGGGGGATGGCTACACCTTC.

This rearrangement joins TRBV15 to TRBJ1-1; D may be TRBD1 (5 bases). Germline V gives CDR1 LNHNV, CDR2 YYDKDF (reference sequence). The V end lost 1 base, the J end lost 3 bases, and 27 bases lay between the germline ends. The CDR3 totals 20 residues. The CDR3 loop reads CATSRGPSWKGQLIYTEAFF. The CDR3 region has the DNA TGTGCCACCAGCAGAGGGCCAAGTTGGAAGGGGCAGCTTATCTACACTGAAGCTTTCTTT.

This clonotype is medium-sized within its sample. The rearrangement uses TRBV20-1 and TRBJ2-1, with 9 nucleotides matching TRBD2. The CDR3 covers 14 residues. V lost 4 bases to trimming and J lost 5 bases; unmatched junction nucleotides: 6. Germline CDR1 reads DFQATT; CDR2 reads SNEGSKA (reference sequence). The CDR3, as DNA: TGCAGTGCTAACCCTAGCGGGGTACACAATGAGCAGTTCTTC. Translation gives CSANPSGVHNEQFF.

A few counts support this clonotype. J is TRBJ1-5 and V is TRBV27; D may be TRBD1 (5 bases). Trimming cost V 5 bases and J 16 bases, with 21 bases left between them. The CDR3 runs 13 residues. Germline CDR1 and CDR2: MNHEY and SMNVEV (reference sequence). CDR3: CASSPLGTALLHF. The CDR3 DNA is TGTGCCAGCAGTCCACTCGGGACGGCTCTTCTCCATTTT.

The genes are TRBV7-3 and TRBJ1-1; no clear D gene. This CDR3 region has 14 residues. The V end was cut by 5 bases, the J end by 1 base, with 11 bases between. Looked up from germline, CDR1 is SGHTA and CDR2 is FQGTGA. The CDR3 sequence: CASSLNQWNTEAFF. The CDR3 region has the DNA TGTGCCAGCAGCCTAAATCAGTGGAACACTGAAGCTTTCTTT.

V and J are TRBV20-1 and TRBJ1-1; D is unclear. There are 12 residues in the CDR3. Deletions cut 3 bases from V and 4 bases from J, with 9 bases between. Germline V gene sequence: CDR1 DFQATT, CDR2 SNEGSKA (reference sequence). The CDR3 DNA reads as TGCAGTGCTAGCAAGGTGGGCACTGAAGCTTTCTTT. It codes for CSASKVGTEAFF.